One and the same sample provided the 18 T cell receptor beta chains below, sequenced in a study of T cell repertoires in cytomegalovirus infection. TCRdb independently ran MiXCR on the reads; one entry per CDR3 protein. The sample carries about 110,000 distinct CDR3 sequences, under 50% recorded once. Their target antigens are unknown. Material: CD8+ T cells from cultured PBMCs, obtained from culture after CMV antigen stimulation. The receptors shown here come from a human donor in good health (CMV status not recorded). Some clones in this sample may be carry-over from other donors' samples.

The rearrangement uses TRBV19 and TRBJ1-2; D unclear. CDR3 length: 14 residues. Germline V CDR1 and CDR2: LNHDA, SQIVND (reference sequence). V was trimmed by 7 bases and J by 6 bases, leaving 18 bases between them. CDR3 residues: CASTLGYPRDGYTF. CDR3 DNA sequence: TGTGCCAGTACCCTCGGATACCCTAGAGATGGCTACACCTTC. Combining the CDR3 with reference TRBV19 and TRBJ1-2 gives the whole variable domain DGGITQSPKYLFRKEGQNVTLSCEQNLNHDAMYWYRQDPGQGLRLIYYSQIVNDFQKGDIAEGYSVSREKKESFPLTVTSAQKNPTAFYLCASTLGYPRDGYTFGSGTRLTVV.

The chain joins TRBV29-1 to TRBJ2-5; TRBD2 aligns across 10 bases. V trimming: 0 bases; J trimming: 4 bases; junction bases outside the gene matches: 11. Per the germline V gene, CDR1 is SQVTM and CDR2 is ANQGSEA. The CDR3 sequence is 17 residues long. The CDR3 coding sequence is TGCAGCGTTGAAGATCGCCCCCCTAGCGGGGGCTTAGAGACCCAGTACTTC. This sequence encodes CSVEDRPPSGGLETQYF.

The sample holds one count of this clonotype. The chain recombines TRBV7-8 with TRBJ2-1; D is perhaps TRBD1 (5 bases). The V end was cut by 8 bases, the J end by 4 bases, with 12 bases between. This CDR3 region has 13 residues. Germline lookup yields CDR1 SGHVS and CDR2 FQNEAQ. CDR3 protein: CASSDQGYNEQFF. CDR3 in DNA: TGTGCCAGCTCCGACCAGGGTTACAATGAGCAGTTCTTC.

The table lists this clonotype with a few counts. The chain joins TRBV7-9 to TRBJ1-1; no clear D gene. The CDR3 length is 12 residues. V was trimmed by 1 base and J by 6 bases, leaving 6 bases between them. Germline V gene lookup returns CDR1 SEHNR and CDR2 FQNEAQ (reference sequence). The CDR3 loop is CASSLVQSEAFF. In DNA form, the CDR3 reads TGTGCCAGCAGCTTAGTACAATCTGAAGCTTTCTTT. Drawing the rest from reference TRBV7-9 and TRBJ1-1, the complete variable domain is DTGVSQNPRHKITKRGQNVTFRCDPISEHNRLYWYRQTLGQGPEFLTYFQNEAQLEKSRLLSDRFSAERPKGSFSTLEIQRTEQGDSAMYLCASSLVQSEAFFGQGTRLTVV.

The CDR3 DNA reads TGTGCCAGCAGCTTAATGAGGGCCCCGAACACCGGGGAGCTGTTTTTT. It yields the protein CASSLMRAPNTGELFF. The rearrangement joins TRBV7-2 to TRBJ2-2; tentative D call: TRBD2 (5 bases). The V end was cut by 2 bases, the J end by 0 bases, with 10 bases between. CDR1 and CDR2 (germline): SGHTA, FQGNSA. This CDR3 has 16 residues.

The table lists this clonotype with many counts. The chain uses TRBV18 and TRBJ1-5; no clear D. Between the trimmed V and J ends, which lost 4 bases and 3 bases, there was a span of 7 bases. The germline V gene has CDR1 KGHSH and CDR2 LQKENI. This CDR3 region has 13 residues. The CDR3 sequence: CASSRSFNQPQHF. In nucleotides, the CDR3 is TGTGCCAGCTCACGGTCGTTCAATCAGCCCCAGCATTTT.

The gene calls are TRBV25-1 and TRBJ1-3, with D perhaps TRBD1 (5 bases). The CDR3 has 16 residues. V was cut by 7 bases and J by 4 bases, with 20 bases left in between. CDR1 and CDR2 (germline): MGHDK, SYGVNS. CDR3 residues: CASTALGSQGGNTIYF. CDR3 DNA sequence: TGTGCCAGCACCGCACTCGGGTCCCAGGGAGGAAACACCATATATTTT.

This clonotype was observed a few times. CDR3 sequence reads: CASGQGFVYGYTF. The CDR3 coding sequence is TGTGCCAGCGGACAGGGGTTCGTCTATGGCTACACCTTC. The chain links TRBV12-3 or TRBV12-4 to TRBJ1-2, with TRBD1 identical over 9 bases. V shed 8 bases, J shed 4 bases, and the junction held 5 bases outside the gene matches. CDR3 length equals 13 residues.

The chain joins TRBV4-1 to TRBJ2-7; D may be TRBD2 (5 bases). The CDR3 has 14 residues. Germline CDR1 MGHRA, CDR2 YSYEKL. V lost 1 base, J lost 4 bases, and 11 bases lay in between. The DNA of the CDR3 is TGCGCCAGCAGCCAAGTTACAGCGGAGTACGAGCAGTACTTC. As protein: CASSQVTAEYEQYF.

Remarks on this clonotype: Being one base from a much bigger clone, this may be a read error. The chain employs TRBV7-6 and TRBJ1-2; the D is unclear. V was clipped by 8 bases and J by 4 bases, with 14 bases between them. This CDR3 spans 13 amino acids. Germline V gene sequence: CDR1 SGHVS, CDR2 FNYEAQ. Here the CDR3 DNA reads TGTGCCAGCCGCCCCCGGGTTGCCTATGGCTACACCTTC. Translating it yields CASRPRVAYGYTF.

The rearrangement joins TRBV28 to TRBJ1-2, with D unclear. V gave up 10 bases and J gave up 1 base, with 10 bases separating them. Germline CDR1 and CDR2: MDHEN and SYDVKM. The CDR3 consists of 12 residues. The CDR3 coding sequence is TGTGCCATCAACGGGATTAACTATGGCTACACCTTC. Translation: CAINGINYGYTF.

The sample holds a few counts of this clonotype. The chain links TRBV7-2 to TRBJ1-1, with D maybe TRBD1 (5 bases). The germline gives CDR1 SGHTA, CDR2 FQGNSA. Between the trimmed V and J ends, which lost 5 bases and 4 bases, there was a span of 17 bases. The CDR3 spans 15 residues. CDR3 in amino acids: CASSPLVLGGTEAFF. In DNA form, the CDR3 reads TGTGCCAGCAGCCCGTTGGTCCTTGGGGGCACTGAAGCTTTCTTT. The whole variable domain, filled in from reference TRBV7-2 and TRBJ1-1, reads GAGVSQSPSNKVTEKGKDVELRCDPISGHTALYWYRQSLGQGLEFLIYFQGNSAPDKSGLPSDRFSAERTGGSVSTLTIQRTQQEDSAVYLCASSPLVLGGTEAFFGQGTRLTVV.

The sample holds a few counts of this clonotype. This chain joins TRBV7-9 and TRBJ1-5; 8 bases are shared with TRBD1. Germline trimming cut 4 bases from V and 7 bases from J; bases unmatched to any gene: 6. The CDR3 has 14 amino acids. Germline V lookup: CDR1 SEHNR, CDR2 FQNEAQ (reference sequence). CDR3 nucleotide sequence: TGTGCCAGCAGCTCAGGGGGCCTTGGGCAGCCCCAGCATTTT. Its translation is CASSSGGLGQPQHF.

This chain connects TRBV7-4 to TRBJ2-7; maybe TRBD1 (7 bases). Looked up from germline, CDR1 is SGHVT and CDR2 is SQSDAQ. The V end was cut by 5 bases, the J end by 0 bases, with 14 bases between. The length of the CDR3 is 15 residues. CDR3 in amino acids: CASSTGGTVSYEQYF. The CDR3 region has the DNA TGTGCCAGCAGCACCGGAGGGACAGTCTCCTACGAGCAGTACTTC.

The rearrangement uses TRBV13 and TRBJ1-2, with a tentative D call TRBD1 (6 bases). V was cut by 4 bases and J by 5 bases, with 26 bases left in between. This CDR3 comprises 18 residues. Germline values: CDR1 PRHDT, CDR2 FYEKMQ (reference sequence). CDR3 coding DNA: TGTGCCAGCAGCTCATTAGGGGAAATACGGACAGACGATTATGGCTACACCTTC. It specifies CASSSLGEIRTDDYGYTF.

V gene TRBV5-4 combines with J gene TRBJ1-1; 7 positions match TRBD1. The germline gives CDR1 SGHNT, CDR2 YYREEE (reference sequence). CDR3 length: 15 residues. V lost 6 bases to trimming and J lost 7 bases; unmatched junction nucleotides: 15. For the CDR3, the DNA is TGTGCCAGCACCTCTCCCCACACAGGGGTCATTGAAGCTTTCTTT. This codes for CASTSPHTGVIEAFF.

The chain is built from TRBV24-1 and TRBJ2-5; TRBD1 matches at 9 bases. CDR1 is KGHDR, CDR2 SFDVKD, per germline. The CDR3 is 14 residues long. J gave up 5 bases and V 3 bases, and 3 bases lay outside the gene matches. The CDR3 DNA follows: TGTGCCACCAGTGATACAGGGGGCTTGGAGACCCAGTACTTC. This translates into CATSDTGGLETQYF.

This chain links TRBV7-2 with TRBJ2-1, with a tentative D call TRBD2 (6 bases). Germline loops: CDR1 SGHTA, CDR2 FQGNSA. V was clipped by 1 base and J by 5 bases, with 12 bases between them. The CDR3 runs to 15 residues. The CDR3, as DNA: TGTGCCAGCAGCTTAGGAAGATGGGGGGACAATGAGCAGTTCTTC. This encodes CASSLGRWGDNEQFF.